This passage covers 4 T cell receptor beta chains from one sample sequenced in a study of cytomegalovirus exposure and HLA in healthy donors. Vbeta (60) and Jbeta (13) primers were used in the PCR. The data were produced by immunoSEQ multiplex PCR, yet TCRdb's version contains in-frame clones alone and is incomplete. The sample records about 180,000 clones, about four fifths being singletons. The sequenced material came from PBMCs. These receptors originate from a woman under 40 in good health and CMV-seronegative.

The J gene is TRBJ1-5, the V gene TRBV15; D might be TRBD1 (6 bases). Deletions cut 1 base from V and 9 bases from J, with 10 bases between. Germline V CDR1 and CDR2: LNHNV, YYDKDF (reference sequence). This CDR3 comprises 13 residues. The CDR3 DNA is TGTGCCACCAGCAGAGGCGGCAGGGGGCCCCAGCATTTT. Amino acids: CATSRGGRGPQHF.

This clone came up a few times. V usage is TRBV5-6 and J usage is TRBJ2-5; TRBD1 aligns across 8 bases. The germline V gene encodes CDR1 SGHDT and CDR2 YYEEEE. Trimming at V came to 2 bases and at J to 2 bases, leaving 5 bases not matched to a gene. The CDR3 consists of 15 residues. The DNA for the CDR3 is TGTGCCAGCAGCTTAGGTCAGGGGGCACAAGAGACCCAGTACTTC. Residues: CASSLGQGAQETQYF.

The genes are TRBV7-6 and TRBJ1-4; 9 bases match TRBD1. CDR3 length: 15 amino acids. The ends lost 5 bases at V and 7 bases at J; junction bases unmatched: 8. Germline V gene sequence: CDR1 SGHVS, CDR2 FNYEAQ. CDR3 protein: CASSPSTGGIEKLFF. CDR3 nucleotide sequence: TGTGCCAGCAGCCCCTCCACAGGGGGCATTGAAAAACTGTTTTTT.

The chain has TRBV10-1 and TRBJ1-1; perhaps TRBD1 as D (5 bases). CDR1 is WNHNN and CDR2 is SYGVQD in the germline V gene (reference sequence). The CDR3 consists of 15 residues. V shed 3 bases and J shed 0 bases, with 11 bases lying between them. As DNA, the CDR3 is TGCGCCAGCAGTGAAGTACGACAGATGAACACTGAAGCTTTCTTT. Translated: CASSEVRQMNTEAFF.